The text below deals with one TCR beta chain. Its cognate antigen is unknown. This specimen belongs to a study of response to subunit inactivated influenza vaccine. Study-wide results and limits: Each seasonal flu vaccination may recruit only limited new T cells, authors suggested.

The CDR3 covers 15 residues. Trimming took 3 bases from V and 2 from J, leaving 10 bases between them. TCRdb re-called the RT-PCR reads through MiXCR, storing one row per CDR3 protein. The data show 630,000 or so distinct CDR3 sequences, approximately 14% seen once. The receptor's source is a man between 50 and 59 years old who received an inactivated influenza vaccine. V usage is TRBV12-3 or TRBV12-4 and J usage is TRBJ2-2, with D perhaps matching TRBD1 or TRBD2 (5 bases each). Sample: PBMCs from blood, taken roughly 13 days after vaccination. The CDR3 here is CASSFRGANTGELFF. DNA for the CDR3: TGTGCCAGCAGTTTTCGAGGGGCCAACACCGGGGAGCTGTTTTTT.